The TCR beta chain under discussion was sequenced for a study of human T cells and chemical hapten exposure. Overall study context: Per-sample TCR yield variation was attributed mainly to small pooled library volume differences. Findings and limits, study-wide: Higher patch test scores went with higher counts of PT1 expanded TCRs.

TCRdb re-analysed the RACE reads in MiXCR, keeping a single row per CDR3 protein. The table records 85,000 to 100,000 distinct CDR3 sequences, about 28% of them present only once. Time point denoted: patch test 3, about 24 weeks after DPC sensitization. Described treatment: therapeutic diphenylcyclopropenone sensitization with weekly scalp DPC. Only after blood had been drawn was each patch test applied. This clonotype has a handful of counts. Its specificity is not known. The J segment lost 1 base and the V segment lost 4 bases, leaving 13 bases of the junction unmatched. This CDR3 contains 17 residues. CDR1 is SGDLS, CDR2 YYNGEE, per germline.

The chain carries TRBV9 and TRBJ1-2, with 7 bases identical to TRBD1. The material was whole blood, obtained in connection with sensitization to the hapten diphenylcyclopropenone (DPC). The sequence derives from a man aged 35 to 55 with alopecia areata. Some clones in this sample may be carry-over from other donors' samples. The CDR3: CASSPGGDRRFNYGYTF. CDR3 in DNA: TGTGCCAGCAGCCCAGGAGGGGACAGAAGATTTAACTATGGCTACACCTTC.